The TCR beta chain under discussion was sequenced for a study of T cells in Graves' hyperthyroidism and ophthalmopathy (dated by TCRdb to about 2019). Background for the entire study: Peripheral blood samples were taken at the time of initial diagnosis, prior to any treatment. A discovery cohort of roughly 96 patients, approximately 44 with Graves' ophthalmopathy and more than 55 with stable Graves' hyperthyroidism, was used to find distinguishing TCR V-J signatures. Prospective prediction of ophthalmopathy was tested in an independent validation cohort of approximately 19 hyperthyroidism patients and approximately 17 patients who later progressed to ophthalmopathy. The 75 to 100 discovery patients were randomly split 7:3 into training and test sets. In addition, the study compared T-cell repertoires in thyroid tissue and in blood from roughly six Graves' hyperthyroidism patients. Following sampling, methimazole starting at 30 mg daily was given to hyperthyroidism patients, and high-dose intravenous methylprednisolone was given to ophthalmopathy patients. According to the paper, TCR Vbeta CDR3 sequencing was carried out on 135 peripheral blood samples, which came from over 40 ophthalmopathy, 75 to 80 hyperthyroidism and some 17 progressor patients.

CDR1 LNHDA and CDR2 SQIVND were looked up in the germline V gene (reference sequence). Including the terminal cysteine and phenylalanine, the CDR3 comprises 16 residues. The entry retains the CDR3 DNA only, 48 bases that are in frame from base 1. V sheds 0 bases and J sheds 5 bases, leaving 17 bases between their ends. Amplification of TCR beta CDR3 regions was carried out from RNA transcripts. The first round of RT-PCR for the TCR CDR3 was performed with the HTBI primer set and the Qiagen OneStep RT-PCR kit. A second multiplex PCR round built the libraries, followed by size selection and purification. Paired-end sequencing of the libraries was performed with 100 bp reads on an Illumina HiSeq2000. In the authors' own workflow: Raw data were processed with SOAPnuke, discarding reads with adapters, uncalled bases, mean Phred below 15, or no exact constant-primer or identifier match. High-quality paired reads were merged with COPE v1.2.5, and unique nucleotide sequences were defined as clonotypes. MiTCR v1.1 was used to align clonotypes to the IMGT TRBV, TRBD and TRBJ reference segments. Analysis was restricted to V-J combinations with a frequency above 0.0001, which covered about 99% of repertoires. The TCS score was defined as F50 (clonal expansion) divided by E x V (chaos), with BLOSUM62-based TCRdist calculated between CDR3 peptides within each V-J. Welch's t-statistics and random forest reduced 500 to 550 V-J features to about 12, which were used in a naive Bayes classifier (R e1071). TCRdb reprocessing: public reads trimmed at Q25 with fastp, clones called with MiXCR, in-frame beta chains kept. CDR3 protein sequences are deduplicated, and each keeps its most common genes and DNA. The V and J calls come from TCRdb's annotation, not from the publication. Counted in this sample were under 300,000 distinct CDR3 sequences; around 22% of them appeared once. Of the sample, 50% to 75% falls within the top ten clones.

This clonotype was seen a few times. The specificity of this receptor is unknown. Nothing much larger sits one base from this clone, and base qualities are not available. The study at large found these results: Blood samples also contained most of the expanded thyroid clonotypes (frequency above 0.001), which suggests that blood repertoires may reflect thyroid immune responses. In validation, the model predicted progression to ophthalmopathy with over 60% sensitivity and approximately 78% specificity, a median of around six months before onset. Sample size was not statistically predetermined, and investigators were not blinded to group allocation. A model built on a 13 V-J signature distinguished ophthalmopathy from stable hyperthyroidism, reaching roughly 88% sensitivity and approximately 81% specificity in cross-validation and 80%/75% in testing.

In the ophthalmopathy patients, disease was moderately to severely active, with a Clinical Activity Score of 3 or more, a NOSPECS grade of 4 or more, and a duration of less than 3 months. Exclusion was applied to patients with uncontrolled infections, other autoimmune diseases, pregnancy or lactation. Diagnoses were established on the basis of clinical symptoms, serum thyroxine and TRAb, thyroid ultrasound, and orbital computed tomography. Ficoll-Paque density gradient centrifugation was used to isolate PBMCs from 9.5 to 10 ml of fresh peripheral blood. Total RNA was extracted with Trizol reagent, and quality was checked on an Agilent 2100 Bioanalyzer.

The V gene is TRBV19 and the J gene is TRBJ2-7, with a weak D call of TRBD2 (5 bases match). Input material: blood. The TCR sequence derives from a man younger than 45 with Graves' ophthalmopathy. This receptor carries the CDR3 CASSIDRRPSPNEQYF. The nucleotide sequence reads as follows: TGTGCCAGTAGTATAGATCGGAGGCCTTCCCCCAACGAGCAGTACTTC. Extended through the reference TRBV19 and TRBJ2-7 proteins, this CDR3 yields the full variable domain: DGGITQSPKYLFRKEGQNVTLSCEQNLNHDAMYWYRQDPGQGLRLIYYSQIVNDFQKGDIAEGYSVSREKKESFPLTVTSAQKNPTAFYLCASSIDRRPSPNEQYFGPGTRLTVT.